Below are 9 T cell receptor beta chains sequenced from a single sample in a study of blood T cell repertoires in COVID-19. Repertoires were generated with immunoSEQ multiplex PCR, while TCRdb's copy carries only in-frame clones and drops some. The sample records 250,000 to 350,000 clones, less than 85% being singletons. Specimen: peripheral blood. The receptor set was obtained from a human donor with COVID-19, enrolled during active disease. The donor label of this sample is uncertain.

The genes are TRBV10-3 and TRBJ2-7, with 7 bases aligning to TRBD1. This CDR3 spans 12 amino acids. Germline lookup yields CDR1 ENHRY and CDR2 SYGVKD. V lost 2 bases to trimming and J lost 6 bases; unmatched junction nucleotides: 1. This CDR3 is CAISENRGEQYF. The CDR3 DNA follows: TGTGCCATCAGTGAGAACAGGGGCGAGCAGTACTTC.

The chain couples TRBV11-2 to TRBJ2-5, with a tentative D call TRBD2 (6 bases). Per germline, CDR1 SGHAT and CDR2 FQNNGV. Trimming removed 5 bases from V and 4 bases from J, with 11 bases in between. The CDR3 runs to 13 residues. In DNA form, the CDR3 reads TGTGCCAGCAGCCCCCCCGGGGGAGAGACCCAGTACTTC. Residues: CASSPPGGETQYF.

The chain employs TRBV5-6 and TRBJ2-1, with TRBD2 matching over 10 bases. The CDR3 is 16 residues long. Per germline, CDR1 SGHDT and CDR2 YYEEEE. Germline trimming cut 1 base from V and 12 bases from J; bases unmatched to any gene: 13. The CDR3 DNA follows: TGTGCCAGCAGCTTGACCGGGACTAGCGAGAGGAGGGGGCAGTTCTTC. Protein product: CASSLTGTSERRGQFF.

This clone was detected many times. The chain combines TRBV3-1 (or the pseudogene TRBV3-2) with TRBJ1-2, with D tentatively TRBD1 (6 bases). Germline CDR1 reads LGHDT; CDR2 reads YNNKEL (reference sequence). V lost 1 base to trimming and J lost 4 bases, with 10 bases between them. This CDR3 spans 14 amino acids. In DNA form, the CDR3 reads TGTGCCAGCAGCCAAGGCGGGGGCCCCTATGGCTACACCTTC. It yields the protein CASSQGGGPYGYTF.

V gene TRBV5-1 combines with J gene TRBJ1-1; no reliable D call. The CDR3 is 15 amino acids. Germline CDR1 and CDR2: SGHRS and YFSETQ. V lost 3 bases and J 3 bases, leaving 15 bases between the germline ends. The CDR3 sequence: CASSWTGPRDTEAFF. The CDR3 DNA follows: TGCGCCAGCAGCTGGACCGGACCGAGGGACACTGAAGCTTTCTTT.

The genes are TRBV7-2 and TRBJ1-2; the D gene is possibly TRBD1 (5 bases). This CDR3 spans 15 amino acids. Per germline, CDR1 SGHTA and CDR2 FQGNSA. V lost 5 bases and J lost 0, with 13 bases in between. In DNA form, the CDR3 reads TGTGCCAGCAGCACCGGACAAGCAGCTAACTATGGCTACACCTTC. It yields the protein CASSTGQAANYGYTF. Full variable domain (remainder filled in from reference TRBV7-2 and TRBJ1-2): GAGVSQSPSNKVTEKGKDVELRCDPISGHTALYWYRQSLGQGLEFLIYFQGNSAPDKSGLPSDRFSAERTGGSVSTLTIQRTQQEDSAVYLCASSTGQAANYGYTFGSGTRLTVV.

The rearrangement links TRBV7-2 to TRBJ2-7, with 7 nucleotides matching TRBD2. V lost 5 bases and J lost 5; bases outside the gene matches: 21. CDR3 length: 18 residues. Germline loops: CDR1 SGHTA, CDR2 FQGNSA. The CDR3 protein is CASSGRPPGAGVTDEQYF. CDR3 nucleotide sequence: TGTGCCAGCAGCGGTAGGCCCCCCGGGGCGGGAGTTACCGACGAGCAGTACTTC.

The chain recombines TRBV28 with TRBJ2-1, with 8 nucleotides matching TRBD1. Germline CDR1 MDHEN, CDR2 SYDVKM. The ends lost 8 bases at V and 8 bases at J; junction bases unmatched: 8. CDR3 length: 13 amino acids. The CDR3 loop is CASVTQGADEQFF. The CDR3 nucleotides are TGTGCCAGCGTGACCCAGGGGGCGGATGAGCAGTTCTTC. Full variable domain (remainder filled in from reference TRBV28 and TRBJ2-1): DVKVTQSSRYLVKRTGEKVFLECVQDMDHENMFWYRQDPGLGLRLIYFSYDVKMKEKGDIPEGYSVSREKKERFSLILESASTNQTSMYLCASVTQGADEQFFGPGTRLTVL.

V and J are TRBV11-2 and TRBJ2-2, with D perhaps matching TRBD1 (6 bases). V lost 0 bases, J lost 0 bases, and 8 bases lay in between. The CDR3 loop spans 16 amino acids. Germline-derived CDR1 and CDR2 are SGHAT and FQNNGV. The CDR3 DNA reads TGTGCCAGCAGCTTAGAGGCAGGGGCGAACACCGGGGAGCTGTTTTTT. Protein product: CASSLEAGANTGELFF.